What follows are 12 T cell receptor beta chains derived from one specimen sequenced in a study of CD8 T cells in ankylosing spondylitis. The study's findings and limits: There was a TCR beta motif, made of fewer than 10 highly homologous variants, that appeared characteristic of ankylosing spondylitis blood.

Their target antigens are unknown. MiXCR was run by TCRdb on the 5' RACE reads, yielding one entry per CDR3 protein. The sample carries approximately 550,000 distinct CDR3 sequences, roughly an eighth recorded once. Material for sequencing was blood, either unsorted or a sorted T cell fraction (not recorded which). Receptor source: a male donor with ankylosing spondylitis.

CDR3 sequence: CASSPGLEQFF. CDR3 DNA sequence: TGTGCCAGCTCACCAGGACTTGAGCAGTTCTTC. This sequence joins TRBV18 and TRBJ2-1, with D possibly TRBD2 on 5 matching bases. Between the trimmed V and J ends, which lost 2 bases and 9 bases, there was a span of 5 bases. CDR1 and CDR2 (germline): KGHSH, LQKENI. The CDR3 runs to 11 residues.

This clonotype was found many times. This rearrangement joins TRBV20-1 to TRBJ2-2; D not resolved. This CDR3 has 17 amino acids. The germline gives CDR1 DFQATT, CDR2 SNEGSKA (reference sequence). V shed 0 bases and J shed 5 bases, with 19 bases lying between them. The CDR3 DNA reads as TGCAGTGCTAGAGATGGCCCAAGGTTACAAGGGACCGGGGAGCTGTTTTTT. As protein: CSARDGPRLQGTGELFF.

This chain joins TRBV28 and TRBJ2-7; possible D gene TRBD1, 5 bases. The germline V gene encodes CDR1 MDHEN and CDR2 SYDVKM. V lost 4 bases to trimming and J lost 2 bases, with 12 bases between them. The CDR3 runs 14 residues. CDR3 sequence: CASSSLRDAYEQYF. The DNA for the CDR3 is TGTGCCAGCAGTTCACTCAGGGATGCCTACGAGCAGTACTTC.

The table lists this clonotype with a few counts. The chain recombines TRBV20-1 with TRBJ2-1; 8 bases line up with TRBD2. The CDR3 sequence is 15 residues long. The V gene's germline CDR1 is DFQATT and CDR2 SNEGSKA (reference sequence). J was trimmed by 4 bases and V by 6 bases; bases with no gene match: 11. The CDR3 nucleotides are TGCAGTGCCTTAATAGCGGGAAGAGATTACAATGAGCAGTTCTTC. Translating gives CSALIAGRDYNEQFF.

The CDR3 sequence is CASSPGQVLYEQYF. The CDR3 DNA reads TGTGCCAGCTCCCCGGGACAGGTTCTTTACGAGCAGTACTTC. J is TRBJ2-7 and V is TRBV27; 8 nucleotides agree with TRBD1. V dropped 8 bases and J dropped 4; count of bases not matched to a gene: 10. The germline gives CDR1 MNHEY, CDR2 SMNVEV (reference sequence). The CDR3 is 14 amino acids.

The V call is TRBV20-1, the J call TRBJ2-2, with D unclear. The CDR3 loop spans 11 amino acids. Germline CDR1 is DFQATT and CDR2 is SNEGSKA (reference sequence). V dropped 6 bases and J dropped 10 bases, with 12 bases sitting between them. The CDR3 loop is CSASVSEELFF. CDR3 nucleotide sequence: TGCAGTGCCTCCGTCTCGGAGGAGCTGTTTTTT.

V gene TRBV5-5 combines with J gene TRBJ1-1; TRBD1 is a possible D gene (5 bases). Germline V gene data show CDR1 as SGHKS and CDR2 as YYEKEE (reference sequence). Between the trimmed V and J ends, which lost 4 bases and 2 bases, there was a span of 9 bases. The CDR3 is 13 residues long. This CDR3 reads CASSDTGNTEAFF. As DNA, the CDR3 is TGTGCCAGCAGCGATACAGGAAACACTGAAGCTTTCTTT.

This clonotype was seen only once. The J gene is TRBJ2-1, the V gene TRBV11-2; weak D call: TRBD1 (6 bases). V gave up 4 bases and J gave up 5 bases, with 18 bases separating them. The germline V gene encodes CDR1 SGHAT and CDR2 FQNNGV. The CDR3 totals 16 residues. The CDR3 nucleotides read TGTGCCAGCAGCTCCCGAAGAAGGGGACAACACAATGAGCAGTTCTTC. Translated, it gives CASSSRRRGQHNEQFF.

This clonotype was counted between two and nine times. The rearrangement uses TRBV6-1 and TRBJ2-1; D is undetermined. The CDR3 has 17 amino acids. The germline V gene has CDR1 MNHNS and CDR2 SASEGT. Trimming removed 6 bases from V and 2 bases from J, with 20 bases in between. CDR3 sequence reads: CASSSFLSGRAYNEQFF. The CDR3 DNA follows: TGTGCCAGCAGCTCATTCCTCTCCGGGCGCGCCTACAATGAGCAGTTCTTC.

This clonotype was recorded at least ten times. The CDR3 region is CASSPPELPYEQYV. The CDR3 DNA reads as TGTGCCAGCAGCCCGCCGGAGCTCCCCTACGAGCAGTACGTC. V is TRBV2 and J is TRBJ2-7; D call uncertain. The CDR3 consists of 14 residues. Trimming removed 6 bases from V and 2 bases from J, with 14 bases in between. Germline-derived CDR1 and CDR2 are SNHLY and FYNNEI.

This clonotype has only a few counts. This chain links TRBV29-1 with TRBJ2-1; D may be TRBD1 (7 bases). V gave up 2 bases and J gave up 2 bases, with 16 bases separating them. Germline lookup yields CDR1 SQVTM and CDR2 ANQGSEA. The CDR3 is made up of 16 amino acids. CDR3 DNA: TGCAGCGTTGAAAAACAGGGGAGGACCCCCTACAATGAGCAGTTCTTC. Translated: CSVEKQGRTPYNEQFF.

This clonotype has more than one count but fewer than ten. The chain recombines TRBV5-6 with TRBJ2-7; D gene ambiguous. The CDR3 covers 12 residues. Germline loops: CDR1 SGHDT, CDR2 YYEEEE. Trimming took 4 bases from V and 2 from J, leaving 7 bases between them. The CDR3 is CASSHRTYEQYV. The CDR3 DNA follows: TGTGCCAGCAGCCACAGAACCTACGAGCAGTACGTC.